Following are 18 T cell receptor beta chains from one sample sequenced in a study of beta chain features in type 1 diabetes. These TCRs' antigens remain unknown. The entirety of the isolated RNA underwent reverse transcription, so expressed TCRB transcripts were sequenced. Produced via immunoSEQ multiplex PCR; TCRdb's table is partial and in-frame only. In the table there are 640,000 or so clones, about an eighth of which are singletons. Regarding the study as a whole: Type 1 diabetes patients had TCRB CDR3s that were shorter (moderately but significantly so) in all four CD4+ subsets.

Sequencing input: naive CD4+ T cells from blood. These receptors all come from a man aged 18-30 years with type 1 diabetes.

V is TRBV4-1 and J is TRBJ2-5; D is possibly TRBD1 (6 bases). This CDR3 contains 15 residues. V was pared by 0 bases and J by 7 bases, with 15 bases between. Germline CDR1 and CDR2: MGHRA and YSYEKL. The CDR3 DNA sequence: TGCGCCAGCAGCCAAGATAGCCGGGACATGGTGACCCAGTACTTC. It specifies CASSQDSRDMVTQYF.

This clone has just a few counts. The chain employs TRBV10-3 and TRBJ2-7; D might be TRBD1 (5 bases). Trimming stripped 3 bases from V and 5 bases from J, with 11 bases between. This CDR3 comprises 13 residues. Germline CDR1 is ENHRY and CDR2 is SYGVKD. The CDR3 DNA reads TGTGCCATCAGTGACAGGGCGGCCCACGAGCAGTACTTC. Its translation: CAISDRAAHEQYF.

This chain uses TRBV27 with TRBJ2-2; 9 bases match TRBD2. The V gene end was trimmed by 0 bases and the J gene end by 5 bases; junction bases not matched to a gene: 10. The CDR3 has 18 amino acids. Per the germline V gene, CDR1 is MNHEY and CDR2 is SMNVEV (reference sequence). DNA for the CDR3: TGTGCCAGCAGTTTATCCCACATCCCGGGACTAGCTACCGGGGAGCTGTTTTTT. This encodes CASSLSHIPGLATGELFF.

The rearrangement uses TRBV9 and TRBJ2-2; 8 bases align to TRBD1. Germline values: CDR1 SGDLS, CDR2 YYNGEE. The CDR3 is 16 residues long. The V segment lost 4 bases and the J segment 2 bases; nucleotides outside the gene matches: 7. The CDR3 reads CASSPGQGLNTGELFF. In nucleotides, the CDR3 is TGTGCCAGCAGCCCCGGACAGGGATTAAACACCGGGGAGCTGTTTTTT.

The chain recombines TRBV6-4 with TRBJ2-3; D perhaps matches TRBD1 (5 bases). The CDR3 is made up of 11 amino acids. Trimming took off 6 bases at V and 9 bases at J, with 10 bases between the two ends. CDR1 and CDR2 (germline): MRHNA, SNTAGT. The CDR3 spells CASRGQGTQYF. In DNA form, the CDR3 reads TGTGCCAGCAGAGGACAAGGGACGCAGTATTTT.

This clone was counted between two and nine times. V and J are TRBV14 and TRBJ2-5; TRBD1 aligns across 8 bases. The germline V gene has CDR1 SGHDN and CDR2 FVKESK. The CDR3 consists of 16 residues. Losses at the gene ends were 1 base for V and 5 bases for J; bases not matched to a gene: 9. This CDR3 is CASSQGLGTGWETQYF. The DNA of the CDR3 is TGTGCCAGCAGCCAAGGACTCGGGACAGGTTGGGAGACCCAGTACTTC.

The chain employs TRBV30 and TRBJ1-5, with D tentatively TRBD1 (5 bases). The CDR3 is made up of 14 amino acids. V dropped 2 bases and J dropped 4 bases, with 12 bases sitting between them. Germline V gene sequence: CDR1 GTSNPN, CDR2 SVGIG (reference sequence). The CDR3 sequence: CAWSRDFRNQPQHF. DNA of the CDR3: TGTGCCTGGAGTCGGGACTTTCGAAATCAGCCCCAGCATTTT.

This clone was found a few times. The chain recombines TRBV5-4 with TRBJ2-3, with D possibly TRBD1 on 6 matching bases. Trimming took 5 bases from V and 0 from J, leaving 22 bases between them. CDR3 length: 18 amino acids. Germline V gives CDR1 SGHNT, CDR2 YYREEE (reference sequence). CDR3 amino acids: CASRRAPLQGPSTDTQYF. CDR3 nucleotide sequence: TGTGCCAGCAGACGGGCCCCTTTACAGGGCCCTAGCACAGATACGCAGTATTTT.

This clone was seen more than once but under ten times. The V and J genes are TRBV28 and TRBJ2-7, with D possibly being TRBD1 (5 bases). The germline V and J ends were trimmed by 3 bases and 0 bases, with 15 bases remaining between them. Germline lookup yields CDR1 MDHEN and CDR2 SYDVKM. The CDR3 consists of 16 residues. The chain's CDR3 is CASSLSGASSSYEQYF. In DNA, the CDR3 is TGTGCCAGCAGTTTGAGTGGGGCGTCGAGCTCCTACGAGCAGTACTTC.

This clone turned up a few times. This rearrangement joins TRBV10-3 to TRBJ1-2, with 9 bases that match TRBD1. V was clipped by 3 bases and J by 8 bases; unmatched bases: 7. The CDR3 has 14 residues. The germline CDR1 and CDR2 sequences are ENHRY and SYGVKD. The CDR3 protein is CAISERDRVSGYTF. CDR3 sequence (DNA): TGTGCCATCAGTGAACGGGACAGGGTGAGCGGCTACACCTTC.

The chain joins TRBV4-2 to TRBJ1-1; 9 nucleotides align to TRBD1. CDR1 LGHNA and CDR2 YNFKEQ come from the germline V gene. J lost 3 bases, V lost 4 bases, and 9 bases had no gene match. The CDR3 has 16 amino acids. This CDR3 is CASSLGPTGGDTEAFF. The CDR3 DNA is TGTGCCAGCAGCCTTGGTCCGACAGGGGGGGACACTGAAGCTTTCTTT.

The gene calls are TRBV19 and TRBJ1-5; D might be TRBD1 (6 bases). CDR3 length: 12 residues. The V gene lost 10 bases and the J gene lost 3 bases, with 10 bases spanning the gap. The germline V gene encodes CDR1 LNHDA and CDR2 SQIVND (reference sequence). The CDR3 coding sequence is TGTGCCACAGGACAGCCCAATCAGCCCCAGCATTTT. Amino acid sequence: CATGQPNQPQHF.

This clone showed up just a few times. V usage is TRBV4-2 and J usage is TRBJ1-6; D remains ambiguous. The length of the CDR3 is 18 residues. Per germline, CDR1 LGHNA and CDR2 YNFKEQ. Trimming took off 0 bases at V and 0 bases at J, with 12 bases between the two ends. Here the CDR3 DNA reads TGTGCCAGCAGCCAAGACACCGGGATAAGCTCCTATAATTCACCCCTCCACTTT. Translated: CASSQDTGISSYNSPLHF.

Notes on this clone: This same CDR3 is encoded by further DNA sequences in the sample. CDR3 DNA: TGCAGTGCTAGAGTGAACTATGGCTACACCTTC. The encoded protein is CSARVNYGYTF. The chain recombines TRBV20-1 with TRBJ1-2; D is ambiguous. Between the trimmed V and J ends, which lost 1 base and 2 bases, there was a span of 2 bases. The CDR3 is 11 residues long. Germline CDR1 is DFQATT and CDR2 is SNEGSKA (reference sequence).

This clone was detected only a few times. The CDR3 bases are TGTGCCAGCAGCCCTCACCCTAACTATGGCTACACCTTC. Its translation is CASSPHPNYGYTF. J is TRBJ1-2 and V is TRBV28; D unresolved. V shed 6 bases and J shed 0 bases, with 8 bases lying between them. CDR1 is MDHEN, CDR2 SYDVKM, per germline. CDR3 length: 13 residues.

This clone has only a few counts. This chain uses TRBV6-5 with TRBJ1-2, with 7 bases lining up with TRBD1. Germline CDR1 reads MNHEY; CDR2 reads SVGAGI. The V gene end was trimmed by 6 bases and the J gene end by 7 bases; junction bases not matched to a gene: 8. The length of the CDR3 is 13 residues. CDR3 amino acids: CASSRQGGGGYTF. Written as DNA, the CDR3 is TGTGCCAGCAGCCGACAAGGGGGCGGTGGCTACACCTTC.

In its sample, this clone was seen a few times. This chain joins TRBV7-9 and TRBJ2-6; perhaps D is TRBD1 or TRBD2 (5 bases each). Deletions cut 4 bases from V and 1 base from J, with 8 bases between. The CDR3 has 15 amino acids. CDR1 and CDR2 from the germline V gene are SEHNR and FQNEAQ (reference sequence). The CDR3 DNA reads TGTGCCAGCAGCTGGGGGAGATCTGGGGCCAACGTCCTGACTTTC. Translating it yields CASSWGRSGANVLTF.

V and J are TRBV28 and TRBJ1-3; no clear D gene. This CDR3 is 13 amino acids long. The V end lost 8 bases, the J end lost 4 bases, and 12 bases lay between the germline ends. Per the germline V gene, CDR1 is MDHEN and CDR2 is SYDVKM. CDR3: CASLSRGGNTIYF. DNA of the CDR3: TGTGCCAGCCTGAGTCGTGGGGGAAACACCATATATTTT.